The T cell receptor (beta chain) under discussion was sequenced for a study of response to subunit inactivated influenza vaccine. Regarding this clonotype: Its matching antigen is unknown.

Overall study findings and caveats: A suggestion made by the authors is that each seasonal influenza vaccination recruits few new T cells.

Germline lookup yields CDR1 SGHRS and CDR2 YFSETQ. The CDR3 length is 15 residues. Germline trimming cut 6 bases from V and 1 base from J; bases unmatched to any gene: 5. TCRdb re-analysed the RT-PCR reads in MiXCR, keeping a single row per CDR3 protein. The repertoire has about 300,000 distinct CDR3 sequences, 22% of them found once; the top ten carry 10% to 13%. This receptor was obtained from a man between 50 and 75 years old who received an inactivated influenza vaccine. J is TRBJ2-2 and V is TRBV5-1; 8 bases are shared with TRBD1. Sequencing used PBMCs from blood, obtained about 20 months after vaccination. CDR3 DNA sequence: TGCGCCAGCAAAACCGGACAGGGGAACACCGGGGAGCTGTTTTTT. It specifies CASKTGQGNTGELFF.